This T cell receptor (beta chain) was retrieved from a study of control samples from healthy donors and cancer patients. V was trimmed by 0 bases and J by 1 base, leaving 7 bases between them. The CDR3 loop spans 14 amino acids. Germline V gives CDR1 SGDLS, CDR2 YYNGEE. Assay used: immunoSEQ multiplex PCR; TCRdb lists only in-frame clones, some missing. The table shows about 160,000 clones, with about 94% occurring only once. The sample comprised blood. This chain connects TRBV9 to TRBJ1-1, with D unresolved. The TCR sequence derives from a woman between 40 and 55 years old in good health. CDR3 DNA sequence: TGTGCCAGCAGCGTAGCAGGTTCGAACACTGAAGCTTTCTTT. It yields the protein CASSVAGSNTEAFF.